This is a list of T cell receptor beta chains from one sample in a study of T cells after yellow fever vaccination. MiXCR, run by TCRdb on the 5' RACE reads, gives a single entry per CDR3 protein. The repertoire has about 69,000 distinct CDR3 sequences, 5% to 6.5% of them found once; the top ten carry roughly 2%. The sample was CD4+ T cells sorted from PBMCs, taken around 15 days after the first yellow fever vaccination. These receptor sequences come from a man aged 18 to 30 who received the YFV17D yellow fever vaccine. Both conserved end residues are part of each CDR3. The D gene is left open where the match is weak. Not all rows give a size; the values are once, few, many and, for expanded clones, a class.

d_gene	j_gene	v_gene	abundance	CDR3nt	CDR3aa
TRBD1	TRBJ2-1	TRBV5-4	many	TGTGCCAGCAGCCAGAAAACGGGACAGGGGGCAGGTGAGCAGTTCTTC	CASSQKTGQGAGEQFF
NA	TRBJ2-1	TRBV5-1	many	TGCGCCAGCAGCTTGGCCCCAACGGAGGAGCAGTTCTTC	CASSLAPTEEQFF
TRBD2	TRBJ2-1	TRBV2	many	TGTGCCAGCAGTAGCCGTGGGGCGGGGGGGCCCGATGAGCAGTTCTTC	CASSSRGAGGPDEQFF
NA	TRBJ2-3	TRBV5-1	many	TGCGCCAGCAGCCCATTCGGCGGGGTCTCCACAGATACGCAGTATTTT	CASSPFGGVSTDTQYF
NA	TRBJ2-3	TRBV5-1	many	TGCGCCAGCAGTGGGCAGGGTGGGACAGATACGCAGTATTTT	CASSGQGGTDTQYF
TRBD2	TRBJ2-5	TRBV5-1	many	TGCGCCAGCAGCTTTGGTCCTAGCGGGGCTCAAGAGACCCAGTACTTC	CASSFGPSGAQETQYF
NA	TRBJ1-3	TRBV4-3	few	TGCGCCAGCAGCCAAGTAGGGGAGAGAAGCACCATATATTTT	CASSQVGERSTIYF
NA	TRBJ2-6	TRBV18	many	TGTGCCAGCTCACCCCGGGGATCTGGGGCCAACGTCCTGACTTTC	CASSPRGSGANVLTF
TRBD1	TRBJ1-1	TRBV20-1	many	TGCAGTGCTCCGCGTCCAGGGGGCTTCGCTGAAGCTTTCTTT	CSAPRPGGFAEAFF
NA	TRBJ1-4	TRBV7-2	many	TGTGCCAGCAGCTCCTTCCCTAATTCGAGAATTGAAAAACTGTTTTTT	CASSSFPNSRIEKLFF
TRBD2	TRBJ2-1	TRBV5-1	many	TGCGCCAGCAGCGTGACTAGCGTCCGTGAGCAGTTCTTC	CASSVTSVREQFF
NA	TRBJ2-3	TRBV10-3	many	TGTGCCATCAAAGGGGGGGGCACAGATACGCAGTATTTT	CAIKGGGTDTQYF
NA	TRBJ1-4	TRBV12-3/TRBV12-4	many	TGTGCCGCCACAACTAATGAAAAACTGTTTTTT	CAATTNEKLFF
TRBD1	TRBJ2-3	TRBV7-6	many	TGTGCCAGCAGCTTAGCGCCCGGGGGACAGGGGATCGATACGCAGTATTTT	CASSLAPGGQGIDTQYF
NA	TRBJ2-3	TRBV19	few	TGTGCCAGTAGTATTCGAAGGTCCACAGATACGCAGTATTTT	CASSIRRSTDTQYF
NA	TRBJ1-4	TRBV12-3/TRBV12-4	many	TGTGCCAGCAACCCGGGACAACGAGAAAAACTGTTTTTT	CASNPGQREKLFF
TRBD1	TRBJ2-4	TRBV20-1	many	TGCAGTGCTATCGGACAGGGGTTCATTCAGTACTTC	CSAIGQGFIQYF
NA	TRBJ2-5	TRBV2	many	TGTGCCAGCAGTGAGGGACCCCCCGGGAACTACGAGACCCAGTACTTC	CASSEGPPGNYETQYF
TRBD1	TRBJ2-3	TRBV7-2	NA	TGTGCCAGCAGTGGGACAGGCTGGACAGATACGCAGTATTTT	CASSGTGWTDTQYF
TRBD1	TRBJ2-1	TRBV3-1	many	TGTGCCAGCAGCCAAGACCCGGGACAGTCCAACAATGAGCAGTTCTTC	CASSQDPGQSNNEQFF